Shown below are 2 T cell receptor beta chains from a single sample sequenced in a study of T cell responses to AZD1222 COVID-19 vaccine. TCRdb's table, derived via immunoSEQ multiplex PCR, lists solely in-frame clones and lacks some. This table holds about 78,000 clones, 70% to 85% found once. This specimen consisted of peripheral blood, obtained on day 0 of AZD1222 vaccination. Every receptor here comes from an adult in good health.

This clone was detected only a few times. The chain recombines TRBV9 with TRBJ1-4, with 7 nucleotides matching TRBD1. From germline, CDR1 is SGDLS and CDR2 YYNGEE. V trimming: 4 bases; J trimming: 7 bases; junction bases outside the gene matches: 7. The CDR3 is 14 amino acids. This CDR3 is CASSSNDRVEKLFF. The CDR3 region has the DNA TGTGCCAGCAGCTCCAACGACAGGGTTGAAAAACTGTTTTTT.

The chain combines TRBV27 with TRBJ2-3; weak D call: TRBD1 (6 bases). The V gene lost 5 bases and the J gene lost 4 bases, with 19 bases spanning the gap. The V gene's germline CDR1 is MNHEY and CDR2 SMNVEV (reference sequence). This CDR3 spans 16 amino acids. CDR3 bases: TGTGCCAGCAGTCGAATTCGGGCCTCAGGGGCAGATACGCAGTATTTT. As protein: CASSRIRASGADTQYF.